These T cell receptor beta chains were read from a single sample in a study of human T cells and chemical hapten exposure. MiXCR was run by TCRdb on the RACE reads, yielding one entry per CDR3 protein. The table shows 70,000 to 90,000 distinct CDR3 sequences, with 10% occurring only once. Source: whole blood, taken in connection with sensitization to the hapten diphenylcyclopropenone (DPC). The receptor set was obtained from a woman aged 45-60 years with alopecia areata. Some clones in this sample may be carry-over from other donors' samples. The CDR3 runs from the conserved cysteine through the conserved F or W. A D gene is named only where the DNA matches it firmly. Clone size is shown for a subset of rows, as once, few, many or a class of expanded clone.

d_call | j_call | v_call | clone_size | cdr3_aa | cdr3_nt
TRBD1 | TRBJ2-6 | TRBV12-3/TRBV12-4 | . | CASSLNRGSSGANVLTF | TGTGCCAGCAGTTTAAACAGGGGAAGCTCTGGGGCCAACGTCCTGACTTTC
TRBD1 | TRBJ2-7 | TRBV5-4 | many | CASRWDRGPYEQYF | TGTGCCAGCAGGTGGGACAGAGGACCCTACGAGCAGTACTTC
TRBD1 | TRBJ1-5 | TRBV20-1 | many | CSALPGQGDQPQHF | TGCAGTGCGCTTCCGGGACAGGGAGATCAGCCCCAGCATTTT
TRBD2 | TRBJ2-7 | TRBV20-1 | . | CSARAPGLAGGSYFNEQYF | TGCAGTGCTAGAGCCCCCGGACTAGCGGGAGGGTCTTACTTTAACGAGCAGTACTTC
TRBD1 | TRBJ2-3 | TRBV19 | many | CASSTWTGAEPDTQYF | TGTGCCAGTAGTACGTGGACAGGGGCGGAACCAGATACGCAGTATTTT
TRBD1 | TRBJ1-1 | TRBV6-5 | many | CASSTAGGRTEAFF | TGTGCCAGCAGTACGGCAGGGGGCCGGACTGAAGCTTTCTTT
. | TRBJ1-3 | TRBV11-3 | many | CASSGGSGNTIYF | TGTGCCAGCAGCGGGGGCTCTGGAAACACCATATATTTT
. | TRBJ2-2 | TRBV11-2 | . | CASSPRGLNTGELFF | TGTGCCAGCAGCCCACGTGGGCTAAACACCGGGGAGCTGTTTTTT
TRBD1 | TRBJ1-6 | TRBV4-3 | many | CASSLGQGHNSPLHF | TGCGCCAGCAGCCTGGGACAGGGCCATAATTCACCCCTCCACTTT
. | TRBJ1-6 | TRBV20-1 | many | CSANPNRAGSPLHF | TGCAGTGCTAACCCCAACAGGGCTGGCTCACCCCTCCACTTT
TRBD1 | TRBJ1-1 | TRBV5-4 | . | CASSPGQGKGTEAFF | TGTGCCAGCAGCCCGGGACAGGGGAAAGGGACTGAAGCTTTCTTT
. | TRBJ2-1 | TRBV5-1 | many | CASSYGNSYNEQFF | TGCGCCAGCAGCTACGGTAACTCCTACAATGAGCAGTTCTTC
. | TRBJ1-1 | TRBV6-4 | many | CASSVKSNTEAFF | TGTGCCAGCAGCGTCAAGAGTAACACTGAAGCTTTCTTT
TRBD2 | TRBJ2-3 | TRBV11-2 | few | CASSFLLAGVLDTQYF | TGTGCCAGCAGCTTTCTCCTAGCGGGAGTATTAGATACGCAGTATTTT
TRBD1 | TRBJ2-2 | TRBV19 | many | CATARGPGELFF | TGTGCCACCGCTAGGGGGCCCGGGGAGCTGTTTTTT
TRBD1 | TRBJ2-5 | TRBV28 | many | CASSTGDRKTQYF | TGTGCCAGCAGTACCGGGGACAGGAAGACCCAGTACTTC
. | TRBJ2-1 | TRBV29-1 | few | CSVVGQSRSNEQFF | TGCAGCGTTGTAGGGCAGAGCCGCTCTAATGAGCAGTTCTTC
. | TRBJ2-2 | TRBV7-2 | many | CASSLLGPTGELFF | TGTGCCAGCAGCTTATTGGGGCCCACCGGGGAGCTGTTTTTT
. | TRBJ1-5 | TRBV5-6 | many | CASSTTGRFNQPQHF | TGTGCCAGCAGCACTACGGGAAGGTTCAATCAGCCCCAGCATTTT
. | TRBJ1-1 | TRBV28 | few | CASRETSEAFF | TGTGCCAGCAGGGAAACCAGTGAAGCTTTCTTT
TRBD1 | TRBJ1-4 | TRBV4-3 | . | CASSQETGQEKLFF | TGCGCCAGCAGCCAAGAGACAGGGCAAGAAAAACTGTTTTTT
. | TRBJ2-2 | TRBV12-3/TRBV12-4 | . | CASSRQAANTGELFF | TGTGCCAGCAGTAGACAGGCCGCGAACACCGGGGAGCTGTTTTTT
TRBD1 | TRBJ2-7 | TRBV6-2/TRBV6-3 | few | CASSRRDRGNEQYF | TGTGCCAGCAGCCGCCGGGACAGGGGTAACGAGCAGTACTTC
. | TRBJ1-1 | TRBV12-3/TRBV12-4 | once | CASSPLRSNTEAFF | TGTGCCAGCAGTCCCCTCCGATCGAACACTGAAGCTTTCTTT
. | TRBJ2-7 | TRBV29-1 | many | CSVVKLGGSEQYF | TGCAGCGTTGTAAAATTGGGGGGCAGCGAGCAGTACTTC
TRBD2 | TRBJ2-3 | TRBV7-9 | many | CASSLETSRSTDTQYF | TGTGCCAGCAGCTTAGAGACTAGCAGAAGCACAGATACGCAGTATTTT
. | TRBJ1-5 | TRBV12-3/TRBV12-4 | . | CASSPGWGTGQPQHF | TGTGCCAGCAGCCCGGGGTGGGGTACGGGACAGCCCCAGCATTTT
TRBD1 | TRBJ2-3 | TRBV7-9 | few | CASSLLGQGVDTQYF | TGTGCCAGCAGCTTACTCGGACAGGGGGTAGATACGCAGTATTTT
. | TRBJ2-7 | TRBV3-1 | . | CASSQDLGRTYEQYF | TGTGCCAGCAGCCAAGATCTCGGCCGTACCTACGAGCAGTACTTC
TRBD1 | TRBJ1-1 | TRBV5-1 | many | CASSPGDRENTEAFF | TGCGCCAGCAGCCCGGGGGACAGAGAGAACACTGAAGCTTTCTTT
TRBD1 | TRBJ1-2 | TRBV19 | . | CASSPTGIKYNYGYTF | TGTGCCAGTAGTCCGACAGGGATAAAATATAACTATGGCTACACCTTC
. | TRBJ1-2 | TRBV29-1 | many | CSVEFREYRQYGYTF | TGCAGCGTTGAATTTCGGGAGTACAGGCAGTATGGCTACACCTTC
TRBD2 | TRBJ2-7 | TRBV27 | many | CASRSVSGTGEQYF | TGTGCCAGCAGATCCGTGAGCGGGACGGGCGAGCAGTACTTC
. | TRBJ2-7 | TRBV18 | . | CASSRQGNDEQYF | TGTGCCAGCTCACGTCAGGGTAACGACGAGCAGTACTTC
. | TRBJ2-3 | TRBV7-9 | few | CASSPMLAFSTDTQYF | TGTGCCAGCAGCCCTATGCTAGCGTTCAGCACAGATACGCAGTATTTT
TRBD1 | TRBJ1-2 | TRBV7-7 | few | CASSPLAVRGLIGYTF | TGTGCCAGCAGCCCCTTGGCGGTCAGGGGGCTGATTGGCTACACCTTC
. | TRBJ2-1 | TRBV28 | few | CASSPLGYEQFF | TGTGCCAGCAGCCCACTCGGATACGAGCAGTTCTTC
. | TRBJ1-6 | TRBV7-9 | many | CASRSGGFISPLHF | TGTGCCAGCCGTTCGGGGGGTTTTATCTCACCCCTCCACTTT
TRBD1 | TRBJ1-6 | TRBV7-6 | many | CASSFTGDSLHF | TGTGCCAGCAGCTTTACAGGGGACTCCCTCCACTTT
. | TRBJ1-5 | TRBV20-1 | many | CSARNLIRDSNQPQHF | TGCAGTGCTAGAAATTTAATCAGGGATAGCAATCAGCCCCAGCATTTT
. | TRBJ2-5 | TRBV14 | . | CASSPRNLARGETQYF | TGTGCCAGCAGCCCCCGCAATCTAGCGCGAGGGGAGACCCAGTACTTC
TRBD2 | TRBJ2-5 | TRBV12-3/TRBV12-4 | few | CASYNSGRPQETQYF | TGTGCCAGCTATAATAGCGGGAGGCCGCAAGAGACCCAGTACTTC
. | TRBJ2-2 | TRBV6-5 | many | CASSYPLSGELFF | TGTGCCAGCAGTTACCCACTTAGCGGGGAGCTGTTTTTT
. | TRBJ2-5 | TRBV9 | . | CASSVDEGETQYF | TGTGCCAGCAGCGTAGATGAGGGGGAGACCCAGTACTTC
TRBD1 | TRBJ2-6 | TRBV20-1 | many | CSALARDRGPSGANVLTF | TGCAGTGCTTTGGCTCGGGACAGGGGGCCCTCTGGGGCCAACGTCCTGACTTTC
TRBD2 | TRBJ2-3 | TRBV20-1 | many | CSARLAGVRSDTQYF | TGCAGTGCTAGACTAGCGGGAGTTCGGTCGGATACGCAGTATTTT
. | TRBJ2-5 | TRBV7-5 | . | CISVSEVGGAQETQYF | .
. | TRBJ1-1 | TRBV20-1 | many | CSASRQNTEAFF | TGCAGTGCTAGCCGTCAGAACACTGAAGCTTTCTTT
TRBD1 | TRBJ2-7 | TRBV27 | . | CASSSRNRGRSEQYF | TGTGCCAGCAGTTCACGGAACAGGGGGCGCTCCGAGCAGTACTTC
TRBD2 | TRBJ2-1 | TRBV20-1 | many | CSAETGLAEKQFF | TGCAGTGCGGAGACGGGACTAGCGGAGAAGCAGTTCTTC
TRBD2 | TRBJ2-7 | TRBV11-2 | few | CASSSIAGAVGEQYF | TGTGCCAGCAGCTCCATAGCGGGAGCGGTAGGCGAGCAGTACTTC
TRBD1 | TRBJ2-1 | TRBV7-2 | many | CASSLFSPNTGANEQFF | TGTGCCAGCAGCTTGTTTTCCCCGAATACAGGGGCCAATGAGCAGTTCTTC
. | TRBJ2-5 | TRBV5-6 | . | CASSLIPRAGVQETQYF | TGTGCCAGCAGCCTCATACCACGTGCAGGGGTACAAGAGACCCAGTACTTC
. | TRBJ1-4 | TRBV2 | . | CASRSKGKLFF | TGTGCCAGCAGATCCAAGGGGAAACTGTTTTTT